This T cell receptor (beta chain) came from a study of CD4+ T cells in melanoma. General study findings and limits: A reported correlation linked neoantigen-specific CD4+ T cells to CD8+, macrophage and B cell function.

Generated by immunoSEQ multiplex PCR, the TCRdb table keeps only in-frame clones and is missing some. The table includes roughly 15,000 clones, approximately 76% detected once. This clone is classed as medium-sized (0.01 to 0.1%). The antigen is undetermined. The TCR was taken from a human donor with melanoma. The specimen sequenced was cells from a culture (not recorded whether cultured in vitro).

This CDR3 is CASSIDLVSRRYTF. The CDR3, as DNA: TGTGCCAGTAGTATAGATCTCGTCTCACGACGCTACACCTTC. This chain connects TRBV19 to TRBJ1-2; D is uncertain. Trimming left V 0 bases short and J 9 bases short, with 14 bases between. This CDR3 spans 14 amino acids. Germline CDR1 LNHDA, CDR2 SQIVND (reference sequence).